These T cell receptor beta chains were read from a single sample in a study of cytomegalovirus exposure and HLA in healthy donors. Sequencing was performed with immunoSEQ multiplex PCR; in TCRdb, only in-frame clones are kept and a portion is missing. This sample contains 120,000 to 150,000 clones. The sample was PBMCs. All receptors derive from a woman aged 18-30 years in good health and CMV-seronegative. Each CDR3 is given with its conserved first and last residue. The D gene is left open where the match is weak.

TRBV11-3,TRBJ2-3,.,TGTGCCAGCAGTTTGACTAGTGGTACGCAGTATTTT,CASSLTSGTQYF
TRBV6-1,TRBJ1-2,TRBD1,TGTGCCAGCAGTGGGTCAGGGACAGACTATGGCTACACCTTC,CASSGSGTDYGYTF
TRBV28,TRBJ1-4,.,TGTGCCAGCAGTACACTCGGAGCAACTAATGAAAAACTGTTTTTT,CASSTLGATNEKLFF
TRBV5-4,TRBJ2-1,.,TGTGCCAGCAGCTTGGCCTATGGTAGTGAGCAGTTCTTC,CASSLAYGSEQFF
TRBV11-3,TRBJ2-1,TRBD2,TGTGCCAGCAGCCCAGAAGGTGCCACTGCTCGGACTAGTGGGGATGAGCAGTTCTTC,CASSPEGATARTSGDEQFF
TRBV19,TRBJ1-5,.,TGTGCCAGTAGTATGCGGGTGGGCAATCAGCCCCAGCATTTT,CASSMRVGNQPQHF
TRBV29-1,TRBJ2-1,.,TGCAGCGCTGAATCGAGCGGGCAGTTCTTC,CSAESSGQFF
TRBV6-1,TRBJ2-6,.,TGTGCCAGCAGTGCATCAGGGCCTGGGGCCAACGTCCTGACTTTC,CASSASGPGANVLTF
TRBV5-4,TRBJ2-3,.,TGTGCCAGCAGCGGCGGGACGAACAGCAAAGATACGCAGTATTTT,CASSGGTNSKDTQYF
TRBV6-1,TRBJ2-3,.,TGTGCCAGCAGTTTCTTAGGGGAGGGCACAGATACGCAGTATTTT,CASSFLGEGTDTQYF
TRBV7-2,TRBJ2-1,.,TGTGCCAGCAGCTTAGGGGCTCTCCGGTTCTTC,CASSLGALRFF
TRBV18,TRBJ1-1,TRBD1,TGTGCCAGCTCACGGGGACAGGGGCCTGAAGGGACTGAAGCTTTCTTT,CASSRGQGPEGTEAFF
TRBV28,TRBJ2-3,TRBD2,TGTGCCAGCGGCAACCGACTAGCGGGAGGGGTTAGAGATACGCAGTATTTT,CASGNRLAGGVRDTQYF
TRBV4-2,TRBJ2-1,TRBD2,TGTGCCAGCAGCCCCGGGACTAGCGGGAGGGCCGATGAGCAGTTCTTC,CASSPGTSGRADEQFF
TRBV5-5,TRBJ1-2,TRBD1,TGTGCCAGCAGCTTACAGGGGGCGACTGGCTACACCTTC,CASSLQGATGYTF
TRBV9,TRBJ2-7,.,TGTGCCAGCAGCCCAAGGGGCTGGTCTAACGAGCAGTACTTC,CASSPRGWSNEQYF
TRBV7-9,TRBJ2-2,.,TGTGCCAGCCAGAACACCGGGGAGCTGTTTTTT,CASQNTGELFF
TRBV10-3,TRBJ1-2,.,TGTGCCATCAGTGACAGGGATAAGAACTATGGCTACACCTTC,CAISDRDKNYGYTF
TRBV6-5,TRBJ2-7,.,TGTGCCAGCAGTTACTCTTCCCAGGGAAAGCAGTACTTC,CASSYSSQGKQYF
TRBV7-3,TRBJ2-1,TRBD2,TGTGCCAGCAGCTTAAGGTCGGGACTAGCGACGTCCTACAATGAGCAGTTCTTC,CASSLRSGLATSYNEQFF
TRBV6-1,TRBJ2-3,.,TGTGCCAGCAGTCCCCTACTTCGCGTATCAGATACGCAGTATTTT,CASSPLLRVSDTQYF
TRBV19,TRBJ1-1,.,TGTGCCAGTAGTATACAGGGGCGAATGAACACTGAAGCTTTCTTT,CASSIQGRMNTEAFF
TRBV18,TRBJ1-1,TRBD1,TGTGCCAGCTCACTCGGGACAGACACTGAAGCTTTCTTT,CASSLGTDTEAFF
TRBV7-9,TRBJ1-4,.,TGTGCCAGCAGCTTAGGACTCGAAAAACTGCTTTTT,CASSLGLEKLLF
TRBV19,TRBJ2-1,.,TGTGCCAGTAGTACTTCTAGGGAGTACAATGAGCAGTTCTTC,CASSTSREYNEQFF
TRBV6-5,TRBJ2-1,TRBD2,TGTGCCAGCAGAACTAGCGGGGGCTACAATGAGCAGTTCTTC,CASRTSGGYNEQFF
TRBV30,TRBJ1-5,TRBD1,TGTGCCTGGAGTACCCGAGGGACAGGGGTGTCCGGGCCCCAGCATTTT,CAWSTRGTGVSGPQHF
TRBV6-1,TRBJ2-2,.,TGTGCCAGCACGTCTGACACCGGGGAGCTGTTTTTT,CASTSDTGELFF
TRBV6-5,TRBJ2-3,.,TGTGCCAGTACCGACAGTGGGAGCACAGATACGCAGTATTTT,CASTDSGSTDTQYF
TRBV6-5,TRBJ1-5,.,TGTGCCAGCAGTTACTCGGAGGGCCAGCCCCAGCATTTT,CASSYSEGQPQHF
TRBV9,TRBJ2-1,TRBD2,TGTGCCAGCAGCGTGTGGACTAGCGGGATCAACAATGAGCAGTTCTTC,CASSVWTSGINNEQFF
TRBV10-3,TRBJ2-3,.,TGTGCCATCAGTGTTAGTGATACGCAGTATTTT,CAISVSDTQYF
TRBV29-1,TRBJ1-1,.,TGCAGCGTTGCTGGCAGGGCCCACACTGAAGCTTTCTTT,CSVAGRAHTEAFF